The 29 T cell receptor beta chains in this list originate from one sample, sequenced in a study of CD4 T cells in relation to SARS-CoV-2 and coronaviruses. Using immunoSEQ multiplex PCR, the repertoire was profiled, and TCRdb retains in-frame clones only, with some absent. The sample consists of 12,000 or so clones, 69% of them appearing once. Unexposed donor CD4+ T cells date from about 2011-2018, before the COVID-19 pandemic. After ten to eleven days of culture, CD4+ T cells were isolated. No antigens are known for them. Sequences were obtained from CD4+ T cells from PBMCs, cultured in vitro. All receptors come from a human donor in good health.

CDR3 region: CASSDQGAWNSPLHF. The CDR3, as DNA: TGTGCCAGCAGCGACCAGGGGGCATGGAATTCACCCCTCCACTTT. The genes are TRBV5-4 and TRBJ1-6; the match to TRBD1 covers 8 bases. The ends lost 4 bases at V and 7 bases at J; junction bases unmatched: 7. This CDR3 comprises 15 residues. The germline CDR1 and CDR2 sequences are SGHNT and YYREEE (reference sequence).

The chain links TRBV27 to TRBJ2-3, with 15 positions matching TRBD2. The V segment lost 4 bases and the J segment 0 bases; nucleotides outside the gene matches: 14. CDR1 MNHEY and CDR2 SMNVEV come from the germline V gene (reference sequence). The CDR3 is 21 residues long. The CDR3 nucleotides are TGTGCCAGCAGTTACAAACCGGGACTAGCGGGAGGCACGGAAAGCACAGATACGCAGTATTTT. Protein product: CASSYKPGLAGGTESTDTQYF.

The chain employs TRBV19 and TRBJ2-7; TRBD1 matches at 9 bases. Germline V gene data show CDR1 as LNHDA and CDR2 as SQIVND (reference sequence). V lost 5 bases and J lost 5; bases outside the gene matches: 7. The CDR3 length is 14 residues. The CDR3 region has the DNA TGTGCCAGTAGTCGGGACAGGGCATACGACGAGCAGTACTTC. The encoded protein is CASSRDRAYDEQYF. The full variable domain, completed using reference TRBV19 and TRBJ2-7, is DGGITQSPKYLFRKEGQNVTLSCEQNLNHDAMYWYRQDPGQGLRLIYYSQIVNDFQKGDIAEGYSVSREKKESFPLTVTSAQKNPTAFYLCASSRDRAYDEQYFGPGTRLTVT.

The chain combines TRBV20-1 with TRBJ2-2; 9 bases match TRBD2. Germline V gene lookup returns CDR1 DFQATT and CDR2 SNEGSKA (reference sequence). The CDR3 totals 14 residues. J gave up 4 bases and V 6 bases, and 6 bases lay outside the gene matches. For the CDR3, the DNA is TGCAGTGCGAGTAGCGGGAGTACCACCGGGGAGCTGTTTTTT. The encoded protein is CSASSGSTTGELFF.

Only a few counts were recorded for this clone. The V and J genes are TRBV7-3 and TRBJ2-2; D is unresolved. The CDR3 length is 13 residues. Deletions cut 5 bases from V and 6 bases from J, with 10 bases between. CDR1 is SGHTA, CDR2 FQGTGA, per germline. In DNA form, the CDR3 reads TGTGCCAGCAGCCCCGGGTCTTCCGGGGAGCTGTTTTTT. As protein: CASSPGSSGELFF.

This chain links TRBV10-1 with TRBJ2-7, with D perhaps matching TRBD1 (6 bases). Per germline, CDR1 WNHNN and CDR2 SYGVQD (reference sequence). This CDR3 is built from 14 residues. Trimming cost V 5 bases and J 3 bases, with 14 bases left between them. CDR3 coding DNA: TGCGCCAGCAGTACCGAAACAGGGTTCTACGAGCAGTACTTC. It yields the protein CASSTETGFYEQYF.

The chain is built from TRBV28 and TRBJ1-1; D uncertain. Germline values: CDR1 MDHEN, CDR2 SYDVKM. Between the trimmed V and J ends, which lost 10 bases and 8 bases, there was a span of 17 bases. The CDR3 has 12 amino acids. CDR3 DNA: TGTGCCACCTGGGGATGGCCCCAAGAAGCTTTCTTT. Protein product: CATWGWPQEAFF.

The chain has TRBV18 and TRBJ1-2, with TRBD1 matching over 7 bases. Trimming removed 3 bases from V and 3 bases from J; junction bases left unmatched: 7. The CDR3 length is 15 residues. The germline CDR1 and CDR2 sequences are KGHSH and LQKENI. CDR3 protein: CASSPAPGQHYGYTF. The CDR3, as DNA: TGTGCCAGCTCACCGGCCCCGGGACAGCACTATGGCTACACCTTC.

The rearrangement uses TRBV5-5 and TRBJ2-7; D is perhaps TRBD1 (6 bases). There are 15 residues in the CDR3. CDR1 is SGHKS and CDR2 is YYEKEE in the germline V gene (reference sequence). Trimming stripped 1 base from V and 0 bases from J, with 11 bases between. The CDR3 DNA reads TGTGCCAGCAGCTTGCAGGGGACCCTCTCCTACGAGCAGTACTTC. Its translation: CASSLQGTLSYEQYF. The variable domain in full, with the rest retrieved from reference TRBV5-5 and TRBJ2-7, is DAGVTQSPTHLIKTRGQQVTLRCSPISGHKSVSWYQQVLGQGPQFIFQYYEKEERGRGNFPDRFSARQFPNYSSELNVNALLLGDSALYLCASSLQGTLSYEQYFGPGTRLTVT.

The sample holds a few counts of this clone. The chain carries TRBV11-3 and TRBJ2-2; D is undetermined. With 5 bases removed from V and 2 bases from J, the gap between germline ends came to 6 bases. This CDR3 spans 13 amino acids. Germline loops: CDR1 SGHNT, CDR2 YENEEA. For the CDR3, the DNA is TGTGCCAGCAGCCTCTTAAACACCGGGGAGCTGTTTTTT. Protein: CASSLLNTGELFF.

This clone occurred once. This rearrangement joins TRBV5-1 to TRBJ2-1; 9 bases are shared with TRBD2. In germline, CDR1 is SGHRS, CDR2 YFSETQ. V dropped 6 bases and J dropped 6; count of bases not matched to a gene: 10. The CDR3 is made up of 15 amino acids. The CDR3 spells CASKGGGRALNEQFF. The CDR3 DNA reads TGCGCCAGCAAAGGGGGCGGGAGGGCCCTCAATGAGCAGTTCTTC. The whole variable domain, filled in from reference TRBV5-1 and TRBJ2-1, reads KAGVTQTPRYLIKTRGQQVTLSCSPISGHRSVSWYQQTPGQGLQFLFEYFSETQRNKGNFPGRFSGRQFSNSRSEMNVSTLELGDSALYLCASKGGGRALNEQFFGPGTRLTVL.

The V gene is TRBV10-1, the J gene TRBJ2-2; 10 bases are shared with TRBD2. V was pared by 8 bases and J by 5 bases, with 11 bases of the junction left unmatched. The CDR3 covers 16 residues. The V gene's germline CDR1 is WNHNN and CDR2 SYGVQD (reference sequence). CDR3 amino acids: CASRSGAGGRTGELFF. The CDR3 nucleotides read TGCGCCAGCCGGTCAGGAGCGGGAGGGAGGACCGGGGAGCTGTTTTTT.

The chain carries TRBV28 and TRBJ1-1; a possible D gene is TRBD1 (6 bases). The CDR3 loop spans 15 amino acids. V lost 0 bases, J lost 6 bases, and 14 bases lay in between. Germline-derived CDR1 and CDR2 are MDHEN and SYDVKM. The DNA for the CDR3 is TGTGCCAGCAGTTTATGGGGCAGGGGTAGGGCTGAAGCTTTCTTT. Translation gives CASSLWGRGRAEAFF.

The gene calls are TRBV5-4 and TRBJ1-2; maybe TRBD1 (6 bases). Germline V gene data show CDR1 as SGHNT and CDR2 as YYREEE (reference sequence). With 3 bases removed from V and 7 bases from J, the gap between germline ends came to 19 bases. There are 15 residues in the CDR3. The DNA for the CDR3 is TGTGCCAGCAGCTCGGCGAAGGACAGTGTGGGTGGCTACACCTTC. Amino acid sequence: CASSSAKDSVGGYTF.

This chain connects TRBV7-9 to TRBJ2-3, with no clear D. The V gene lost 1 base and the J gene lost 5 bases, with 13 bases spanning the gap. Per germline, CDR1 SEHNR and CDR2 FQNEAQ (reference sequence). The CDR3 length is 15 residues. CDR3 protein: CASSLGGSSGDTQYF. The CDR3 DNA is TGTGCCAGCAGCTTAGGAGGTAGTTCGGGAGATACGCAGTATTTT.

This chain connects TRBV19 to TRBJ1-1, with 9 bases identical to TRBD1. The V segment lost 3 bases and the J segment 4 bases; nucleotides outside the gene matches: 3. This CDR3 contains 14 residues. Germline V gene data show CDR1 as LNHDA and CDR2 as SQIVND (reference sequence). The CDR3 region is CASSIGTGRTEAFF. DNA of the CDR3: TGTGCCAGTAGTATCGGGACAGGGCGCACTGAAGCTTTCTTT.

The chain carries TRBV11-2 and TRBJ1-2; 7 bases agree with TRBD1. Germline V CDR1 and CDR2: SGHAT, FQNNGV. This CDR3 region has 15 residues. V trimming: 5 bases; J trimming: 8 bases; junction bases outside the gene matches: 14. CDR3: CASSPGRGAPSGYTF. In DNA form, the CDR3 reads TGTGCCAGCAGCCCGGGCAGGGGGGCCCCTTCGGGCTACACCTTC. Full variable domain (rest looked up from reference TRBV11-2 and TRBJ1-2): EAGVAQSPRYKIIEKRQSVAFWCNPISGHATLYWYQQILGQGPKLLIQFQNNGVVDDSQLPKDRFSAERLKGVDSTLKIQPAKLEDSAVYLCASSPGRGAPSGYTFGSGTRLTVV.

This clone was recorded a few times. The chain couples TRBV5-1 to TRBJ2-1; the D gene could be TRBD1 or TRBD2 (5 bases each). Germline V CDR1 and CDR2: SGHRS, YFSETQ. The CDR3 has 14 residues. Trimming stripped 0 bases from V and 8 bases from J, with 12 bases between. CDR3 protein: CASSLVGVRDEQFF. The CDR3 DNA is TGCGCCAGCAGCTTGGTCGGGGTCAGGGATGAGCAGTTCTTC.

The chain joins TRBV3-1 (or the pseudogene TRBV3-2) to TRBJ2-1, with 11 bases identical to TRBD2. From germline, CDR1 is LGHDT and CDR2 YNNKEL (reference sequence). Unmatched junction bases numbered 4, after V lost 0 bases and J lost 9 bases. The CDR3 has 15 amino acids. The CDR3 nucleotides read TGTGCCAGCAGCCAAGAGACTAGCGGGATGGGTGAGCAGTTCTTC. Translated: CASSQETSGMGEQFF.

This rearrangement joins TRBV2 to TRBJ1-1, with D tentatively TRBD1 (5 bases). The ends were cut back, 2 bases at V and 1 base at J, with 26 bases in the middle. The CDR3 contains 20 residues. Germline-derived CDR1 and CDR2 are SNHLY and FYNNEI. The CDR3 spells CASSEYWVAGPIAPNTEAFF. The CDR3 nucleotides read TGTGCCAGCAGTGAATATTGGGTTGCAGGGCCCATCGCTCCGAACACTGAAGCTTTCTTT.

The chain is built from TRBV13 and TRBJ2-5; 7 bases match TRBD1. CDR3 length: 18 amino acids. J lost 0 bases, V lost 2 bases, and 12 bases had no gene match. Germline-derived CDR1 and CDR2 are PRHDT and FYEKMQ (reference sequence). The CDR3 here is CASSLLSQGRGNQETQYF. Here the CDR3 DNA reads TGTGCCAGCAGCTTATTGTCCCAGGGCAGGGGGAACCAAGAGACCCAGTACTTC.

The chain uses TRBV27 and TRBJ1-1; 9 nucleotides agree with TRBD1. CDR3 length: 15 amino acids. The germline V gene encodes CDR1 MNHEY and CDR2 SMNVEV (reference sequence). V dropped 5 bases and J dropped 3; count of bases not matched to a gene: 7. This CDR3 reads CASSPGTGWDTEAFF. The CDR3 DNA is TGTGCCAGCAGTCCTGGGACAGGGTGGGACACTGAAGCTTTCTTT.

The chain joins TRBV2 to TRBJ2-7; tentatively, D is TRBD1 or TRBD2 (6 bases each). The germline V and J ends were trimmed by 8 bases and 6 bases, with 17 bases remaining between them. The V gene's germline CDR1 is SNHLY and CDR2 FYNNEI. The CDR3 has 13 residues. The CDR3 nucleotides are TGTGCCAGCGGGGGGCGAGACGAAGGCGAGCAGTACTTC. This gives the protein CASGGRDEGEQYF.

The J gene is TRBJ2-7, the V gene TRBV6-5; 8 nucleotides line up with TRBD1. The CDR3 consists of 14 residues. Trimming at V came to 4 bases and at J to 2 bases, leaving 4 bases not matched to a gene. CDR1 and CDR2 from the germline V gene are MNHEY and SVGAGI. Here the CDR3 DNA reads TGTGCCAGCAGTTCCTCGGGACAGGCCTACGAGCAGTACTTC. Its translation is CASSSSGQAYEQYF.

This clone was found once. The rearrangement links TRBV12-5 to TRBJ2-5; TRBD2 agrees at 12 bases. CDR3 length equals 17 residues. J gave up 1 base and V 9 bases, and 12 bases lay outside the gene matches. CDR1 is LGHNT, CDR2 FRNRAP, per germline. The CDR3 sequence is CASPLAGGPRGQETQYF. The CDR3 DNA is TGTGCTAGCCCCCTAGCGGGAGGGCCGCGGGGCCAAGAGACCCAGTACTTC.

Here the CDR3 DNA reads TGTGCCAGCAGCACCTCGGGGGGGCCGAGGGGTGAGCAGTTCTTC. This translates into CASSTSGGPRGEQFF. The gene calls are TRBV7-3 and TRBJ2-1, with TRBD2 identical over 8 bases. The V and J ends lost 5 bases and 9 bases, in that order; junction bases with no gene match: 12. The CDR3 runs to 15 residues. The germline V gene has CDR1 SGHTA and CDR2 FQGTGA.

This clone showed up just a few times. V is TRBV10-3 and J is TRBJ1-6; D possibly corresponds to TRBD1 (6 bases). Germline lookup yields CDR1 ENHRY and CDR2 SYGVKD. With 4 bases removed from V and 7 bases from J, the gap between germline ends came to 14 bases. The length of the CDR3 is 15 residues. The CDR3 DNA reads as TGTGCCATCAGTGGCGTCTTGGACAGCAATTCACCCCTCCACTTT. This translates into CAISGVLDSNSPLHF.

V gene TRBV19 combines with J gene TRBJ2-1; TRBD2 agrees at 7 bases. Per germline, CDR1 LNHDA and CDR2 SQIVND (reference sequence). The CDR3 runs 17 residues. The J segment lost 5 bases and the V segment lost 3 bases, leaving 13 bases of the junction unmatched. The DNA for the CDR3 is TGTGCCAGTAGTATTCGGTGGGAGGGTTTAATAAACAATGAGCAGTTCTTC. This translates into CASSIRWEGLINNEQFF.

Only one count was recorded for this clone. The rearrangement joins TRBV13 to TRBJ2-3, with 7 bases identical to TRBD2. The V and J ends lost 7 bases and 2 bases, in that order; junction bases with no gene match: 12. The germline V gene encodes CDR1 PRHDT and CDR2 FYEKMQ (reference sequence). The CDR3 spans 16 residues. CDR3 residues: CASKLGGSSSTDTQYF. CDR3 DNA: TGTGCCAGCAAATTGGGGGGGTCTAGCTCCACAGATACGCAGTATTTT.